The clone carrying this T cell receptor (beta chain) was counted only a few times. Its antigen remains unidentified. The authors ran a second PCR of about 6 to 11 cycles using a sample-barcoded 5' primer and a J-beta primer mix. All samples gave at least 2.5 million CDR3-containing paired-end reads. TCRdb ran MiXCR on the 5' RACE reads and lists one entry per CDR3 protein. The sample contains about 730,000 distinct CDR3 sequences, approximately 43% of which appear only once. This sample is drawn from a study of blood T cells in healthy people across ages. Study-wide results and caveats: Samples with more naive T cells showed higher observed beta diversity.

Trimming shortened V by 2 bases and J by 2 bases, and 7 bases separated the two germline ends. This CDR3 comprises 13 residues. CDR1 and CDR2 from the germline V gene are SGHTA and FQGNSA. The receptor's source is a woman aged 55-69 years in good health. Sequencing was performed on blood. The chain couples TRBV7-2 to TRBJ2-7; D call uncertain. CDR3 nucleotides: TGTGCCAGCAGCTTAAGTCACCCCTACGAGCAGTACTTC. Translated, it gives CASSLSHPYEQYF.